Listed below are T cell receptor beta chains from one sample, sequenced in a study of vaccination and CD4 T cells after COVID-19. TCRdb reanalysed the PCR reads using MiXCR and keeps one entry per CDR3 protein. The profile shows around 10,000 distinct CDR3 sequences, under 35% of them singletons. These receptors' antigens are unknown. What was sequenced was CD4+ T cells from blood, cultured in vitro. The receptors come from a human donor in good health. Each CDR3 is given without its conserved first and last residue.

TRBV6-1	TRBJ2-1	ASRRGGEQF
TRBV30	TRBJ2-7	AWSSGGYEQY
TRBV6-5	TRBJ2-7	ASSYPRDRNTYEQY
TRBV7-7	TRBJ2-2	ASSLGGIGELF
TRBV30	TRBJ1-6	AWSVGTEGNSPLH
TRBV6-1	TRBJ2-3	ASRVWTGGTDTQY
TRBV28	TRBJ2-7	ASSPLRTGASYEQY
TRBV20-1	TRBJ2-3	SAPTGTETTDTQY
TRBV20-1	TRBJ2-3	SAFSTGVQGVSADTQY
TRBV6-5	TRBJ2-1	ASSYPAGLAGGNEQF
TRBV20-1	TRBJ1-2	SAPAGGNYGYT
TRBV9	TRBJ2-5	ASAVRGSGSQETQY
TRBV6-2/TRBV6-3	TRBJ2-7	ASSYSMDGGGEQY
TRBV2	TRBJ2-3	ASRETDTQY
TRBV20-1	TRBJ2-7	SATRLAETREQY
TRBV11-2	TRBJ2-3	ASSSLRGGEGYTQY
TRBV2	TRBJ2-2	ASRVDRAPTGELF
TRBV6-5	TRBJ1-1	ASSYWANTEAF
TRBV28	TRBJ2-3	ASSFRTLGDTQY
TRBV7-9	TRBJ1-1	AGSSAPMNTEAF
TRBV12-3/TRBV12-4	TRBJ2-1	ASSYLDNEQF
TRBV15	TRBJ1-1	ATSPPGQLNTEAF
TRBV10-2	TRBJ1-1	ASSERAGLSTEAF
TRBV7-2	TRBJ2-7	ASSLVPPGLAGVEQY
TRBV15	TRBJ2-3	ATSSFRAGAGDTQY
TRBV18	TRBJ2-7	ASSPGGQGFYEQY
TRBV11-1	TRBJ2-3	VSSLAGTGANTQY
TRBV7-2	TRBJ2-5	ASSFIGGRETQY
TRBV20-1	TRBJ2-5	SARDRAGRETQY
TRBV7-3	TRBJ1-2	ASSVTGTAGGYT
TRBV20-1	TRBJ2-3	SARDTGGATQY